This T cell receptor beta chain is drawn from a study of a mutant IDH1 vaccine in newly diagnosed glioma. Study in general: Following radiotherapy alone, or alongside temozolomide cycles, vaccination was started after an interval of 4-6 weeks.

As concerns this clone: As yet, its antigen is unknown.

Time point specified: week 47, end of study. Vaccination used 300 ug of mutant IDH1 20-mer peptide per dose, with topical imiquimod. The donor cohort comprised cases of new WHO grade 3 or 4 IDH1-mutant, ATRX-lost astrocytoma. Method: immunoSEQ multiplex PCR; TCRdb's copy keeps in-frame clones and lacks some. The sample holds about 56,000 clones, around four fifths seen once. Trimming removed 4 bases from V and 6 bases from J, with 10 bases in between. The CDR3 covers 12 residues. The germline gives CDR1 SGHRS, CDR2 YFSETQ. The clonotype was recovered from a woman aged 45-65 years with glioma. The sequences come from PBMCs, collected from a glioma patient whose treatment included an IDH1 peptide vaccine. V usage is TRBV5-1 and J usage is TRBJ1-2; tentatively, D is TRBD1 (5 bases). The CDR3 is CASSAQGHGYTF. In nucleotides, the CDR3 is TGCGCCAGCAGCGCCCAGGGTCATGGCTACACCTTC.